This T cell receptor beta chain was recovered during a study of T cell changes during pregnancy in multiple sclerosis. With V trimmed by 6 bases and J by 7 bases, 11 bases remained unmatched. CDR3 length: 15 amino acids. Germline V gene sequence: CDR1 SNHLY, CDR2 FYNNEI. This table comes from immunoSEQ multiplex PCR, and its TCRdb copy is limited to in-frame clones, with some not included. The sample lists about 39,000 clones, around 94% seen once, with 1.7% in the top ten. The specimen comprised peripheral blood, sampled in the third trimester of pregnancy. The TCR sequence derives from a female donor with multiple sclerosis, enrolled in a pregnancy study. The rearrangement links TRBV2 to TRBJ2-1, with 8 bases identical to TRBD1. The CDR3 bases are TGTGCCAGCAGCGCGGACAGGGTCCGGGGGAATGAGCAGTTCTTC. Its protein is CASSADRVRGNEQFF.